A selection of T cell receptor beta chains follows, all from one sample in a study of T cell responses to AZD1222 COVID-19 vaccine. Sequencing used immunoSEQ multiplex PCR; TCRdb keeps in-frame clones, though not all of them. The sample has under 200,000 clones; approximately 95% are singletons. Here the sequenced sample was peripheral blood, taken on day 0 of AZD1222 vaccination. The receptors originated from an adult in good health. CDR3s leave out the opening cysteine and the closing phenylalanine or tryptophan.

v_call	cdr3_length	j_call	cdr3_aa
TRBV28	9	TRBJ1-2	ASRVDYGYT
TRBV5-1	12	TRBJ2-4	ASSLWEVKNIQY
TRBV5-6	12	TRBJ2-3	ASSLGQSTDTQY
TRBV3-1/TRBV3-2	17	TRBJ2-4	ASSQEIFSIGTDKNIQY
TRBV6-2/TRBV6-3	13	TRBJ2-7	ASSLAGRYPYEQY
TRBV7-2	15	TRBJ1-1	ASSFQSRDRGVSRTF
TRBV19	12	TRBJ1-4	ASSSDRPYEKLF
TRBV18	11	TRBJ1-6	ASSPALDSPLH
TRBV7-9	7	TRBJ2-7	ASSLYEP
TRBV5-1	11	TRBJ2-2	ASSLVGAGELF
TRBV29-1	15	TRBJ1-3	SVEELGRGSSGNTIY
TRBV10-3	13	TRBJ1-1	AIGGVWTGGGEAF
TRBV4-1	14	TRBJ2-7	ASSQVGRALSYEQY
TRBV9	13	TRBJ2-7	ASSVGLAGLYEQY
TRBV7-2	12	TRBJ1-1	ASSLEASNTEAF
TRBV5-6	14	TRBJ2-2	ASSLILRELIGELF
TRBV10-3	13	TRBJ2-7	AISVRTSGIDEQY
TRBV5-8	11	TRBJ1-5	ASSFGTRQPQH
TRBV29-1	11	TRBJ1-1	SVEPRRNTEAF
TRBV10-3	11	TRBJ1-1	AIRWQENTEAF
TRBV9	15	TRBJ1-2	ASSVEAGGYRLDGYT
TRBV5-4	12	TRBJ1-2	ASRRQGADYGYT
TRBV27	13	TRBJ1-4	ASSDLLGEGEKLF
TRBV4-1	13	TRBJ1-5	ASSQDRQGSQPQH
TRBV12-5	11	TRBJ2-5	ASGEQGPETQY
TRBV24-1	12	TRBJ2-3	ATSPAGASDTQY
TRBV18	11	TRBJ2-5	ASSPINRETQY
TRBV29-1	11	TRBJ1-1	SVQNPRNTEAF
TRBV6-5	14	TRBJ1-2	ASSYSAVQGSYGYT
TRBV10-3	11	TRBJ2-1	AIRGQGGNEQF
TRBV7-8	15	TRBJ1-5	ASSLGGGGFNNQPQH
TRBV7-9	15	TRBJ2-2	ASPPVGGNLNTGELF
TRBV30	11	TRBJ1-4	AWTENSYEKLF
TRBV9	17	TRBJ2-2	ASSEGGLAGGPGTGELF
TRBV3-1/TRBV3-2	14	TRBJ1-1	ASSQESWGWVTEAF
TRBV6-1	13	TRBJ1-2	ASSEGYSGNYGYT
TRBV12-5	10	TRBJ1-6	ASGLDNSPLH
TRBV19	11	TRBJ1-5	ASSSQVNQPQH
TRBV10-1	11	TRBJ1-1	ASSEWVGSGPF
TRBV4-1	14	TRBJ1-2	ASSQVHGGSNYGYT
TRBV10-2	13	TRBJ1-2	ASRGGQVPTLGYT
TRBV7-9	11	TRBJ2-7	ASSIMEGVEQY
TRBV2	11	TRBJ1-1	ARVGQANTEAF
TRBV5-1	12	TRBJ1-6	ASSLNIQDSPLH
TRBV28	10	TRBJ1-2	ASTGWGDGYT
TRBV7-9	10	TRBJ2-5	ALGSSQETQY
TRBV5-5	17	TRBJ2-2	ASSFGPFGGDANTGELF
TRBV7-2	14	TRBJ2-2	ASSFRRTGDTGELF
TRBV29-1	11	TRBJ2-5	SVGKSTQETQY
TRBV16	11	TRBJ2-7	ASSEAQNYEQY
TRBV5-6	12	TRBJ1-2	ASSLFADVYGYT
TRBV9	11	TRBJ2-7	ASSETGVGEQY
TRBV5-1	11	TRBJ1-2	ASSHTGPRGYT
TRBV5-4	14	TRBJ1-2	ASSSPGGTTIYGYT
TRBV4-1	15	TRBJ2-3	ASSQEITSGDTDTQY
TRBV7-7	14	TRBJ2-1	ASSLGTSGTYNEQF
TRBV13	13	TRBJ1-6	ASSRSTGLGSPLH